These 9 T cell receptor beta chains share one sample of origin, sequenced in a study of T cell responses to AZD1222 COVID-19 vaccine. TCRdb's copy holds only in-frame clones and misses some; the assay was immunoSEQ multiplex PCR. The data hold 65,000 to 95,000 clones, with about 85% observed a single time. The specimen was peripheral blood, collected on day 0 of AZD1222 vaccination. Receptor source: an adult in good health.

V gene TRBV2 combines with J gene TRBJ2-7; perhaps D is TRBD1 or TRBD2 (5 bases each). The V end was cut by 4 bases, the J end by 5 bases, with 15 bases between. This CDR3 spans 14 amino acids. Germline CDR1 SNHLY, CDR2 FYNNEI. Written as DNA, the CDR3 is TGTGCCAGCAGTGGGGGGTCCTTACGGGACGAGCAGTACTTC. Protein product: CASSGGSLRDEQYF.

This chain uses TRBV6-5 with TRBJ2-2; D is perhaps TRBD1 (5 bases). CDR1 and CDR2 (germline): MNHEY, SVGAGI. The CDR3 runs to 15 residues. Trimming took 6 bases from V and 3 from J, leaving 14 bases between them. The CDR3 loop reads CASSKGHSDTGELFF. The CDR3 DNA sequence: TGTGCCAGCAGCAAAGGACACAGCGACACCGGGGAGCTGTTTTTT.

The genes are TRBV6-2 or TRBV6-3 and TRBJ2-7; D might be TRBD1 (6 bases). The CDR3 contains 15 residues. The V end was cut by 4 bases, the J end by 2 bases, with 15 bases between. Germline assignment: CDR1 MNHEY and CDR2 SVGEGT. The CDR3 loop reads CASSSTGTSTYEQYF. The CDR3, as DNA: TGTGCCAGCAGTTCGACCGGGACAAGCACCTACGAGCAGTACTTC.

The J gene is TRBJ1-3, the V gene TRBV3-1 (or the pseudogene TRBV3-2); maybe TRBD1 (5 bases). Germline V gene sequence: CDR1 LGHDT, CDR2 YNNKEL (reference sequence). This CDR3 comprises 15 residues. The V gene lost 4 bases and the J gene lost 2 bases, with 12 bases spanning the gap. In nucleotides, the CDR3 is TGTGCCAGCAGCCTAAGTGCAGGGACTGGAAACACCATATATTTT. Its translation: CASSLSAGTGNTIYF.

The V call is TRBV12-3 or TRBV12-4, the J call TRBJ2-7; 7 bases match TRBD1. V dropped 5 bases and J dropped 6; count of bases not matched to a gene: 4. CDR3 length: 12 residues. The CDR3 DNA is TGTGCCAGCAGTGTAACAGGGGTCGAGCAGTACTTC. Residues: CASSVTGVEQYF.

This chain joins TRBV5-8 and TRBJ1-5; D unresolved. The CDR3 length is 15 residues. Germline values: CDR1 SGHTS, CDR2 YDEGEE. Between the trimmed V and J ends, which lost 4 bases and 4 bases, there was a span of 15 bases. CDR3 nucleotide sequence: TGTGCCAGCAGCCCCGGGCGGTCCATGAATCAGCCCCAGCATTTT. This encodes CASSPGRSMNQPQHF.

V and J are TRBV12-3 or TRBV12-4 and TRBJ2-3; D is perhaps TRBD1 or TRBD2 (5 bases each). CDR3 length: 12 amino acids. Trimming took off 6 bases at V and 6 bases at J, with 10 bases between the two ends. In DNA, the CDR3 is TGTGCCAGCAGACTGGGACCTGATACGCAGTATTTT. Translation: CASRLGPDTQYF.

In its sample, this clone was seen once. This chain uses TRBV27 with TRBJ2-5; D may be TRBD1 (6 bases). Trimming took 2 bases from V and 1 from J, leaving 11 bases between them. Germline assignment: CDR1 MNHEY and CDR2 SMNVEV (reference sequence). CDR3 size: 15 residues. For the CDR3, the DNA is TGTGCCAGCAGTTTAAACCTGGACAGCCAAGAGACCCAGTACTTC. Protein product: CASSLNLDSQETQYF.

J is TRBJ1-5 and V is TRBV15; D is possibly TRBD1 (5 bases). V lost 5 bases and J 5 bases, leaving 10 bases between the germline ends. Germline-derived CDR1 and CDR2 are LNHNV and YYDKDF (reference sequence). The CDR3 loop spans 13 amino acids. Here the CDR3 reads CATSGRVDQPQHF. DNA of the CDR3: TGTGCCACCAGCGGCAGGGTAGATCAGCCCCAGCATTTT.